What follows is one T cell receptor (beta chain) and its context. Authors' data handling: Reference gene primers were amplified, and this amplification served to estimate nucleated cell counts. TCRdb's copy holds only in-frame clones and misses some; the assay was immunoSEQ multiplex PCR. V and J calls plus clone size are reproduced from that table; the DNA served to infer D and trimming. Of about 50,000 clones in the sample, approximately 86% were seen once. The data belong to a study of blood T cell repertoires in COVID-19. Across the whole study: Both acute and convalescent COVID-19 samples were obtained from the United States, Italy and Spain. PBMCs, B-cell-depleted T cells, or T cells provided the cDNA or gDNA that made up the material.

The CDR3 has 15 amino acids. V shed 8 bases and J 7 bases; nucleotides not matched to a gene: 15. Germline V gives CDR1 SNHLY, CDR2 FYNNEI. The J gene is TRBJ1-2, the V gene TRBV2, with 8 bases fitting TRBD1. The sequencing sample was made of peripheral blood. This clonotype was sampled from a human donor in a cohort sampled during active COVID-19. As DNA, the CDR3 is TGTGCCAGCGGGACAGGAGAAGAAAGAGGGAGTGGCTACACCTTC. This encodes CASGTGEERGSGYTF.